The 32 T cell receptor beta chains listed next were all sequenced from one sample in a study of Ad26.COV2.S vaccination and SARS-CoV-2 variants (dated by TCRdb to 2020 to 2022). The sample's treatment or condition label, decoded: approximately 18 received Ad26.COV2.S at low or high dose, single or two shots; about 5 received placebo; per-sample allocation not given. Repertoires of vaccine and placebo recipients were sequenced from samples taken on day 63 after the first injection. Libraries were constructed by the immunoSEQ multiplex PCR assay. What TCRdb holds here is the immuneACCESS table cut down to in-frame rearrangements. Part of the clones is not present; checked against another copy, under half of the missing clones reflect an unresolved V gene, and the others are unexplained. The sample table lists around 450,000 clones, about 91% of them with a count of one. Just over 2.5% of the sample rests with the top ten.

The sequencing here drew on peripheral blood, taken in a trial of Ad26.COV2.S vaccine versus placebo. The receptors derive from a person aged 18-65 years who received the Ad26.COV2.S COVID-19 vaccine or a placebo.

The chain carries TRBV7-9 and TRBJ2-1, with TRBD1 identical over 7 bases. J was trimmed by 1 base and V by 5 bases; bases with no gene match: 8. From germline, CDR1 is SEHNR and CDR2 FQNEAQ (reference sequence). The CDR3 totals 16 residues. CDR3 amino acids: CASSGNRGRSYNEQFF. Written as DNA, the CDR3 is TGTGCCAGCAGCGGTAACAGGGGCCGTTCCTACAATGAGCAGTTCTTC.

The chain employs TRBV30 and TRBJ1-1, with unresolved D. CDR3 length: 11 residues. Germline loops: CDR1 GTSNPN, CDR2 SVGIG (reference sequence). Deletions cut 1 base from V and 14 bases from J, with 14 bases between. CDR3 loop: CAWSGGGRKFF. CDR3 sequence (DNA): TGTGCCTGGAGTGGCGGCGGCCGTAAATTCTTT. Looking up the rest from reference TRBV30 and TRBJ1-1 gives the full variable domain: SQTIHQWPATLVQPVGSPLSLECTVEGTSNPNLYWYRQAAGRGLQLLFYSVGIGQISSEVPQNLSASRPQDRQFILSSKKLLLSDSGFYLCAWSGGGRKFFGQGTRLTVV.

This clone was observed once. The rearrangement links TRBV5-6 to TRBJ2-7; 7 positions agree with TRBD1. Germline trimming cut 4 bases from V and 0 bases from J; bases unmatched to any gene: 7. CDR1 SGHDT and CDR2 YYEEEE come from the germline V gene. CDR3 length: 15 residues. CDR3 amino acids: CASSHDRESSYEQYV. In DNA, the CDR3 is TGTGCCAGCAGCCATGACAGGGAAAGCTCCTACGAGCAGTACGTC.

The chain recombines TRBV12-3 or TRBV12-4 with TRBJ2-3; no clear D gene. The CDR3 is made up of 12 amino acids. Trimming took off 6 bases at V and 6 bases at J, with 10 bases between the two ends. In DNA, the CDR3 is TGTGCCAGCAGGATGTTTGGCGATACGCAGTATTTT. Translated: CASRMFGDTQYF.

The chain carries TRBV4-2 and TRBJ2-5; the D gene is possibly TRBD2 (5 bases). Germline assignment: CDR1 LGHNA and CDR2 YNFKEQ. The CDR3 is 16 amino acids. The germline V and J ends were trimmed by 1 base and 2 bases, with 14 bases remaining between them. The CDR3 sequence is CASSQGHRQRQETQYF. For the CDR3, the DNA is TGTGCCAGCAGCCAAGGGCATAGGCAGCGGCAAGAGACCCAGTACTTC.

J is TRBJ1-4 and V is TRBV7-2, with TRBD1 as a possible D gene (6 bases). Germline V gives CDR1 SGHTA, CDR2 FQGNSA. CDR3 length: 16 amino acids. V was shortened by 6 bases and J by 0 bases, with 14 bases between the two germline ends. The CDR3 is CASSYHSGATNEKLFF. DNA for the CDR3: TGTGCCAGCAGTTACCATTCAGGGGCAACTAATGAAAAACTGTTTTTT.

The gene calls are TRBV15 and TRBJ1-4, with a possible D match to TRBD1 (6 bases). V dropped 9 bases and J dropped 5 bases, with 16 bases sitting between them. Germline CDR1 reads LNHNV; CDR2 reads YYDKDF (reference sequence). The length of the CDR3 is 14 residues. Written as DNA, the CDR3 is TGTGCCACTGCCCCGGGGGGCCGGAATGAAAAACTGTTTTTT. Amino acid sequence: CATAPGGRNEKLFF.

The chain carries TRBV20-1 and TRBJ1-2; D uncertain. Germline CDR1 and CDR2: DFQATT and SNEGSKA (reference sequence). The ends were cut back, 5 bases at V and 9 bases at J, with 10 bases in the middle. The CDR3 is made up of 10 amino acids. The CDR3 nucleotides are TGCAGTGCTCGGCCCGGAAGCTACACCTTC. Translation gives CSARPGSYTF.

V is TRBV20-1 and J is TRBJ1-5; the D is unclear. CDR1 is DFQATT, CDR2 SNEGSKA, per germline (reference sequence). CDR3 length equals 16 residues. V lost 6 bases to trimming and J lost 5 bases, with 23 bases between them. CDR3 amino acids: CSASAIPGNVYQPQHF. CDR3 bases: TGCAGTGCCAGTGCGATACCGGGAAACGTTTATCAGCCCCAGCATTTT.

This clone has a handful of counts. The rearrangement joins TRBV15 to TRBJ1-5, with D possibly being TRBD1 (6 bases). Trimming shortened V by 3 bases and J by 4 bases, and 10 bases separated the two germline ends. This CDR3 comprises 14 residues. Germline V gene sequence: CDR1 LNHNV, CDR2 YYDKDF (reference sequence). Here the CDR3 reads CATSRGTLNQPQHF. Written as DNA, the CDR3 is TGTGCCACCAGCAGGGGGACACTAAATCAGCCCCAGCATTTT.

The chain joins TRBV20-1 to TRBJ2-1; possibly TRBD1 for D (5 bases). The germline V and J ends were trimmed by 6 bases and 5 bases, with 8 bases remaining between them. The CDR3 contains 11 residues. The germline V gene encodes CDR1 DFQATT and CDR2 SNEGSKA (reference sequence). The CDR3 nucleotides read TGCAGTGCCAGGGCCAACAATGAGCAGTTCTTC. Translation gives CSARANNEQFF.

The rearrangement links TRBV5-6 to TRBJ1-1; tentatively, D is TRBD1 (6 bases). Germline CDR1 is SGHDT and CDR2 is YYEEEE. Trimming left V 6 bases short and J 1 base short, with 16 bases between. This CDR3 region has 15 residues. The CDR3 is CASTQDLTGNTEAFF. The CDR3 DNA reads as TGTGCCAGCACCCAGGACTTGACAGGGAACACTGAAGCTTTCTTT.

The chain couples TRBV5-5 to TRBJ2-3, with 7 bases identical to TRBD1. V lost 10 bases, J lost 2 bases, and 13 bases stayed unmatched. The V gene's germline CDR1 is SGHKS and CDR2 YYEKEE (reference sequence). CDR3 size: 15 residues. The CDR3 coding sequence is TGTGCCTCCTCCAAGGGGGCATACAACACAGATACGCAGTATTTT. Translation gives CASSKGAYNTDTQYF. Drawing the rest from reference TRBV5-5 and TRBJ2-3, the complete variable domain is DAGVTQSPTHLIKTRGQQVTLRCSPISGHKSVSWYQQVLGQGPQFIFQYYEKEERGRGNFPDRFSARQFPNYSSELNVNALLLGDSALYLCASSKGAYNTDTQYFGPGTRLTVL.

The gene calls are TRBV19 and TRBJ1-1, with D perhaps TRBD1 (5 bases). V was cut by 0 bases and J by 6 bases, with 14 bases left in between. The germline gives CDR1 LNHDA, CDR2 SQIVND (reference sequence). There are 15 residues in the CDR3. In DNA, the CDR3 is TGTGCCAGTAGTATAGATCGGCAGGGTTGGGCTGAAGCTTTCTTT. Translation: CASSIDRQGWAEAFF.

CDR3 in amino acids: CAWNPNTARYIPPEQYF. The CDR3 nucleotides are TGTGCCTGGAATCCAAACACAGCCAGGTATATACCCCCCGAGCAGTACTTC. J is TRBJ2-7 and V is TRBV30; D unclear. The germline CDR1 and CDR2 sequences are GTSNPN and SVGIG (reference sequence). Trimming removed 4 bases at V and 6 bases at J, with 28 bases between. The CDR3 runs 17 residues.

The CDR3, as DNA: TGTGCCAGCAGCTTTTCGATGTCTGGGGCCAACGTCCTGACTTTC. Its protein product is CASSFSMSGANVLTF. This chain connects TRBV7-2 to TRBJ2-6, with D unclear. The CDR3 loop spans 15 amino acids. V lost 3 bases and J 1 base, leaving 7 bases between the germline ends. CDR1 SGHTA and CDR2 FQGNSA come from the germline V gene.

This clone turned up a few times. The germline gene is not matched at one end of the junction; a read error may be the cause. The chain employs TRBV12-3 or TRBV12-4 and TRBJ2-1; 8 nucleotides match TRBD2. This CDR3 has 11 amino acids. CDR3 loop: CASSLWTSRVF. The CDR3 DNA sequence: TGTGCCAGCAGTCTATGGACTAGCCGGGTCTTC.

The chain couples TRBV11-2 to TRBJ2-1; 15 nucleotides match TRBD2. The CDR3 has 19 amino acids. Germline V gives CDR1 SGHAT, CDR2 FQNNGV. Germline trimming cut 2 bases from V and 3 bases from J; bases unmatched to any gene: 8. The CDR3 here is CASSLRGTSGGRYYNEQFF. The CDR3 DNA reads TGTGCCAGCAGCTTACGGGGGACTAGCGGGGGGAGATACTACAATGAGCAGTTCTTC.

This sequence joins TRBV15 and TRBJ2-7; a possible D gene is TRBD1 (6 bases). Germline values: CDR1 LNHNV, CDR2 YYDKDF (reference sequence). The CDR3 has 16 residues. Trimming cost V 4 bases and J 5 bases, with 21 bases left between them. CDR3 in DNA: TGTGCCACCAGCAATAGGGACATGAGGTTTTCCGACGAGCAGTACTTC. This encodes CATSNRDMRFSDEQYF. Supplemented by reference TRBV15 and TRBJ2-7, the full variable domain reads DAMVIQNPRYQVTQFGKPVTLSCSQTLNHNVMYWYQQKSSQAPKLLFHYYDKDFNNEADTPDNFQSRRPNTSFCFLDIRSPGLGDTAMYLCATSNRDMRFSDEQYFGPGTRLTVT.

The rearrangement uses TRBV5-6 and TRBJ1-1; D not certain. The CDR3 covers 13 residues. The V end was cut by 0 bases, the J end by 6 bases, with 9 bases between. Germline CDR1 reads SGHDT; CDR2 reads YYEEEE. This chain's CDR3 is CASSLGGTSEAFF. Here the CDR3 DNA reads TGTGCCAGCAGCTTGGGGGGTACCTCTGAAGCTTTCTTT.

This clone has a single count. This sequence joins TRBV5-6 and TRBJ1-4; D is unresolved. V was shortened by 5 bases and J by 0 bases, with 8 bases between the two germline ends. The germline CDR1 and CDR2 sequences are SGHDT and YYEEEE. There are 14 residues in the CDR3. In DNA, the CDR3 is TGTGCCAGCAGGAAACTCGCAACTAATGAAAAACTGTTTTTT. Translation gives CASRKLATNEKLFF.

The chain couples TRBV30 to TRBJ1-2; TRBD1 agrees at 7 bases. Per germline, CDR1 GTSNPN and CDR2 SVGIG (reference sequence). The CDR3 covers 13 residues. The V segment lost 6 bases and the J segment 4 bases; nucleotides outside the gene matches: 8. CDR3 sequence reads: CACAEGAAYGYTF. CDR3 in DNA: TGTGCCTGCGCTGAGGGGGCGGCCTATGGCTACACCTTC.

This clone showed up just once. The chain couples TRBV7-8 to TRBJ2-3, with TRBD2 matching 7 bases. CDR1 is SGHVS, CDR2 FQNEAQ, per germline. CDR3 length: 15 amino acids. V gave up 1 base and J gave up 1 base; unmatched junction bases: 2. CDR3 protein: CASSLVRGGTDTQYF. The CDR3 DNA reads TGTGCCAGCAGCTTAGTTCGGGGGGGCACAGATACGCAGTATTTT.

V is TRBV28 and J is TRBJ2-1, with 10 bases matching TRBD2. V shed 7 bases, J shed 8 bases, and the junction held 14 bases outside the gene matches. Germline assignment: CDR1 MDHEN and CDR2 SYDVKM. CDR3 length: 16 residues. The CDR3 spells CASTRASGSPWHEQFF. The CDR3 coding sequence is TGTGCCAGCACGCGGGCTAGCGGGAGTCCTTGGCATGAGCAGTTCTTC.

The CDR3 protein is CASSPRGGTSVQTQYF. The CDR3, as DNA: TGTGCCAGCAGCCCCAGGGGCGGGACTAGCGTTCAGACCCAGTACTTC. The rearrangement uses TRBV7-3 and TRBJ2-5, with 10 bases aligning to TRBD2. Per the germline V gene, CDR1 is SGHTA and CDR2 is FQGTGA. V trimming: 5 bases; J trimming: 6 bases; junction bases outside the gene matches: 12. This CDR3 region has 16 residues.

The chain couples TRBV6-6 to TRBJ2-1; 10 bases are shared with TRBD1. There are 15 residues in the CDR3. The junction had 7 bases not matched to a gene; V was cut back by 6 bases and J by 5 bases. Per germline, CDR1 MNHNY and CDR2 SVGAGI (reference sequence). The CDR3 loop is CASSSRQGADNEQFF. The CDR3 region has the DNA TGTGCCAGCAGCTCACGACAGGGGGCGGACAATGAGCAGTTCTTC.

V is TRBV27 and J is TRBJ2-7, with D possibly TRBD1 on 6 matching bases. V was cut by 6 bases and J by 4 bases, with 22 bases left in between. The germline V gene has CDR1 MNHEY and CDR2 SMNVEV (reference sequence). The CDR3 totals 16 residues. The CDR3 DNA sequence: TGTGCCAGCAGCCCCGGCCGGGGCAGGGGAAGTTACGAGCAGTACTTC. Amino acids: CASSPGRGRGSYEQYF.

The chain recombines TRBV7-8 with TRBJ1-1; 7 nucleotides line up with TRBD1. Germline lookup yields CDR1 SGHVS and CDR2 FQNEAQ. J gave up 6 bases and V 5 bases, and 6 bases lay outside the gene matches. The CDR3 covers 13 residues. The DNA of the CDR3 is TGTGCCAGCAGCCTACAGGGGAGACCTGAAGCTTTCTTT. Protein product: CASSLQGRPEAFF.

The chain employs TRBV20-1 and TRBJ2-7; 8 nucleotides match TRBD1. V lost 6 bases and J lost 6; bases outside the gene matches: 4. Germline CDR1 DFQATT, CDR2 SNEGSKA (reference sequence). The CDR3 length is 11 residues. The CDR3 coding sequence is TGCAGTGCGAGGACAGGGCTCGAGCAGTACGTC. Its translation is CSARTGLEQYV.

V is TRBV6-5 and J is TRBJ2-1, with D possibly being TRBD2 (6 bases). Looked up from germline, CDR1 is MNHEY and CDR2 is SVGAGI. Deletions cut 2 bases from V and 0 bases from J, with 8 bases between. This CDR3 spans 15 amino acids. This CDR3 is CASSYGLYSYNEQFF. As DNA, the CDR3 is TGTGCCAGCAGTTACGGACTATACTCCTACAATGAGCAGTTCTTC.

V gene TRBV27 combines with J gene TRBJ1-6, with D unclear. There are 15 residues in the CDR3. Germline CDR1 is MNHEY and CDR2 is SMNVEV (reference sequence). Trimming removed 7 bases from V and 6 bases from J, with 16 bases in between. CDR3 sequence reads: CASTHRGVTNSPLHF. The CDR3 DNA reads TGTGCCAGCACCCACCGCGGGGTTACTAATTCACCCCTCCACTTT.

The rearrangement links TRBV2 to TRBJ2-1; TRBD2 aligns across 11 bases. There are 15 residues in the CDR3. The ends lost 8 bases at V and 8 bases at J; junction bases unmatched: 11. Germline V lookup: CDR1 SNHLY, CDR2 FYNNEI. This CDR3 reads CASAKLAGEGDEQFF. Here the CDR3 DNA reads TGTGCCAGCGCCAAACTAGCGGGGGAGGGTGATGAGCAGTTCTTC.